The next 17 T cell receptor beta chains were all read from a single sample in a study of shared clonotypes between healthy human individuals. Clones were read by immunoSEQ multiplex PCR, and TCRdb kept only the in-frame ones, dropping some. The sample has about 480,000 clones; 79% are singletons. Sequenced sample: PBMCs. The source of these receptors is a woman between 40 and 55 years old in good health. Some clones in this sample may be carry-over from other donors' samples.

The chain recombines TRBV9 with TRBJ2-2; TRBD2 matches at 7 bases. The CDR3 runs 15 residues. Germline lookup yields CDR1 SGDLS and CDR2 YYNGEE. Trimming took 3 bases from V and 1 from J; bases not matched to a gene: 3. CDR3 nucleotide sequence: TGTGCCAGCAGCGCGACTAGCTTGAACACCGGGGAGCTGTTTTTT. Amino acid sequence: CASSATSLNTGELFF.

The table lists this clone with a count of one. The J gene is TRBJ1-4, the V gene TRBV30; 8 positions agree with TRBD1. V was clipped by 5 bases and J by 7 bases; unmatched bases: 3. CDR3 size: 12 residues. From germline, CDR1 is GTSNPN and CDR2 SVGIG (reference sequence). CDR3 sequence reads: CAWGQGSEKLFF. CDR3 DNA sequence: TGTGCCTGGGGACAGGGATCTGAAAAACTGTTTTTT.

This chain joins TRBV28 and TRBJ2-1, with D maybe TRBD2 (6 bases). Between the trimmed V and J ends, which lost 4 bases and 0 bases, there was a span of 13 bases. Germline V gene lookup returns CDR1 MDHEN and CDR2 SYDVKM. This CDR3 comprises 16 residues. The CDR3 region is CASSSQAGGSYNEQFF. The CDR3 bases are TGTGCCAGCAGTTCCCAAGCGGGTGGCTCCTACAATGAGCAGTTCTTC.

In its sample, this clone was seen once. The chain employs TRBV4-3 and TRBJ1-1, with D maybe TRBD1 (5 bases). V was pared by 1 base and J by 1 base, with 10 bases between. Germline V lookup: CDR1 LGHNA, CDR2 YSLEER. The CDR3 contains 15 residues. In DNA, the CDR3 is TGCGCCAGCAGCCAAGTTACCAGGGCGAACACTGAAGCTTTCTTT. Translation gives CASSQVTRANTEAFF.

In regard to this clone: The sample has other DNA sequences that encode this CDR3 too. The rearrangement joins TRBV5-1 to TRBJ2-5, with no clear D. The V gene's germline CDR1 is SGHRS and CDR2 YFSETQ. V lost 0 bases and J 5 bases, leaving 5 bases between the germline ends. CDR3 length: 12 amino acids. CDR3 DNA: TGCGCCAGCAGCTTGGTGGGGGAGACCCAGTACTTC. Its protein is CASSLVGETQYF.

Points on this clone: This specimen includes other DNA sequences encoding the same CDR3. The DNA of the CDR3 is TGTGCCAGCAGCCCCCGGGGCACCGGGGAGCTGTTTTTT. This gives the protein CASSPRGTGELFF. The rearrangement joins TRBV5-5 to TRBJ2-2, with a weak D call TRBD2 (5 bases). V shed 4 bases and J shed 4 bases, with 8 bases lying between them. Looked up from germline, CDR1 is SGHKS and CDR2 is YYEKEE (reference sequence). The CDR3 totals 13 residues.

The chain links TRBV5-4 to TRBJ2-2; no firm D call. The CDR3 sequence is 14 residues long. Germline V gene data show CDR1 as SGHNT and CDR2 as YYREEE (reference sequence). V gave up 0 bases and J gave up 4 bases, with 7 bases separating them. The CDR3 protein is CASSLVSGTGELFF. The CDR3 DNA reads as TGTGCCAGCAGCTTGGTATCGGGCACCGGGGAGCTGTTTTTT. Full variable domain (missing parts from reference TRBV5-4 and TRBJ2-2): ETGVTQSPTHLIKTRGQQVTLRCSSQSGHNTVSWYQQALGQGPQFIFQYYREEENGRGNFPPRFSGLQFPNYSSELNVNALELDDSALYLCASSLVSGTGELFFGEGSRLTVL.

This sequence joins TRBV5-1 and TRBJ1-1; the match to TRBD1 covers 9 bases. This CDR3 is built from 17 residues. Germline assignment: CDR1 SGHRS and CDR2 YFSETQ. The V segment lost 4 bases and the J segment 11 bases; nucleotides outside the gene matches: 21. The CDR3 DNA reads TGCGCCAGCAGCGATGGACAGGGGAACCGTTTCAATACTCTGGCTTTCTTT. Protein: CASSDGQGNRFNTLAFF.

The chain employs TRBV7-3 and TRBJ2-3; D unresolved. Germline CDR1 reads SGHTA; CDR2 reads FQGTGA. Trimming removed 4 bases from V and 4 bases from J, with 12 bases in between. The CDR3 consists of 14 residues. This CDR3 is CASSSPGVPDTQYF. CDR3 nucleotides: TGTGCCAGCAGCTCCCCGGGTGTGCCAGATACGCAGTATTTT.

The V call is TRBV9, the J call TRBJ2-4, with TRBD1 matching 7 bases. The V and J ends lost 0 bases and 6 bases, in that order; junction bases with no gene match: 9. CDR1 is SGDLS, CDR2 YYNGEE, per germline. The CDR3 is 16 residues long. The CDR3 DNA is TGTGCCAGCAGCGTAGGGGGCCTGGGACAGTTAAACATTCAGTACTTC. As protein: CASSVGGLGQLNIQYF.

The J gene is TRBJ1-1, the V gene TRBV4-2, with TRBD1 identical over 8 bases. There are 14 residues in the CDR3. Germline CDR1 LGHNA, CDR2 YNFKEQ. After removal of 4 bases from V and 3 bases from J, the junction contained 4 bases not matched to a gene. CDR3 region: CASSPRQGHTEAFF. The DNA for the CDR3 is TGTGCCAGCAGCCCCAGACAGGGGCACACTGAAGCTTTCTTT.

The chain is built from TRBV7-2 and TRBJ1-4; no reliable D call. Germline V gives CDR1 SGHTA, CDR2 FQGNSA. Deletions cut 5 bases from V and 6 bases from J, with 10 bases between. The CDR3 runs 13 residues. The CDR3: CASSPRRDEKLFF. The CDR3, as DNA: TGTGCCAGCAGCCCCAGACGGGATGAAAAACTGTTTTTT.

Of note for this clone: The sample contains more than one DNA sequence encoding this CDR3. CDR3: CASSSTGNEQFF. The CDR3 DNA follows: TGTGCCAGCAGCTCGACAGGGAATGAGCAGTTCTTC. The chain has TRBV7-3 and TRBJ2-1, with TRBD1 matching over 7 bases. There are 12 residues in the CDR3. V gave up 4 bases and J gave up 7 bases; unmatched junction bases: 1. Germline V gives CDR1 SGHTA, CDR2 FQGTGA. Variable domain in full (rest from reference TRBV7-3 and TRBJ2-1): GAGVSQTPSNKVTEKGKYVELRCDPISGHTALYWYRQSLGQGPEFLIYFQGTGAADDSGLPNDRFFAVRPEGSVSTLKIQRTERGDSAVYLCASSSTGNEQFFGPGTRLTVL.

The V gene is TRBV2, the J gene TRBJ2-1; maybe TRBD2 (6 bases). The CDR3 spans 14 residues. Germline V gene lookup returns CDR1 SNHLY and CDR2 FYNNEI. Trimming stripped 6 bases from V and 8 bases from J, with 17 bases between. The CDR3 sequence is CASSPTRRDDEQFF. CDR3 bases: TGTGCCAGCAGCCCGACTAGGAGAGACGATGAGCAGTTCTTC.

This rearrangement joins TRBV2 to TRBJ2-6; D not certain. The germline V gene has CDR1 SNHLY and CDR2 FYNNEI. Trimming shortened V by 4 bases and J by 0 bases, and 4 bases separated the two germline ends. The CDR3 covers 14 residues. CDR3 nucleotides: TGTGCCAGCAGTGCGAACTCTGGGGCCAACGTCCTGACTTTC. Its protein is CASSANSGANVLTF.

The chain has TRBV7-9 and TRBJ1-2, with D possibly matching TRBD1 (5 bases). Germline loops: CDR1 SEHNR, CDR2 FQNEAQ (reference sequence). This CDR3 has 14 amino acids. V was shortened by 1 base and J by 8 bases, with 14 bases between the two germline ends. The CDR3 protein is CASSLGGQGDGYTF. The CDR3 DNA reads as TGTGCCAGCAGCTTAGGAGGGCAGGGCGACGGCTACACCTTC.

CDR3: CASSQETAVNYGYTF. The CDR3 bases are TGCGCCAGCAGCCAAGAGACAGCCGTCAACTATGGCTACACCTTC. The V and J genes are TRBV4-3 and TRBJ1-2, with D maybe TRBD1 (5 bases). There are 15 residues in the CDR3. The V and J ends lost 0 bases and 2 bases respectively, with 10 bases between them. CDR1 is LGHNA, CDR2 YSLEER, per germline.